The clone carrying this T cell receptor (beta chain) was counted a few times. The antigen is unknown. CDR1 is MNHEY and CDR2 is SVGAGI in the germline V gene. The germline V and J ends were trimmed by 5 bases and 0 bases, with 16 bases remaining between them. CDR3 length equals 17 residues. TCRdb used MiXCR to reprocess the 5' RACE reads, holding one entry per CDR3 protein. The sample contains approximately 300,000 distinct CDR3 sequences, around a sixth of which appear only once. This sample was taken from a study of T-cell memory formation after mild COVID-19. Regarding the study as a whole: The study found balanced CD4/CD8 in clones contracting day 15 to 85 and a CD4+ lean in later expanders. Pre-infection memory already had some responding clones, implying cross-reactive memory joined.

The rearrangement links TRBV6-5 to TRBJ2-2, with D perhaps matching TRBD1 (6 bases). Sequenced: PBMCs or a T cell subset sorted from them (not recorded which). This sequence was found in a man younger than 35 who had mild COVID-19 (a few samples of this study predate the infection). Cell type and time point are not known. As DNA, the CDR3 is TGTGCCAGCAGTGGATGGGGGCAATCCGCGAACACCGGGGAGCTGTTTTTT. This codes for CASSGWGQSANTGELFF.